This entry describes one T cell receptor (beta chain). No antigen is known for it. This CDR3 region has 15 residues. The record originates from a study of lymphopenia after photon versus proton radiotherapy. Method: immunoSEQ multiplex PCR; TCRdb's copy keeps in-frame clones and lacks some. This table holds 2,000 to 2,500 clones, about 80% found once. Study-wide findings and caveats: After the lymphocyte nadir, photon-treated repertoires showed oligoclonal expansion, especially of CD8+ Temra cells. Relative stability marked proton patients; photon patients lost diversity and naive cells. In patients who died, overall survival fell as post-nadir TCR diversity dropped more. Better survival with proton therapy was suggested as possible, not demonstrated.

The receptor comes from an elderly man with cholangiocarcinoma. Sequenced here: peripheral blood, sampled from a patient treated with photon-based radiotherapy. The chain employs TRBV21-1 and TRBJ2-7. TRBV21-1 is described as a pseudogene. The CDR3 loop is CACFSGRHSSYEQYF. The CDR3 DNA follows: TGTGCCTGCTTCTCGGGACGCCATAGCTCCTACGAGCAGTACTTC.